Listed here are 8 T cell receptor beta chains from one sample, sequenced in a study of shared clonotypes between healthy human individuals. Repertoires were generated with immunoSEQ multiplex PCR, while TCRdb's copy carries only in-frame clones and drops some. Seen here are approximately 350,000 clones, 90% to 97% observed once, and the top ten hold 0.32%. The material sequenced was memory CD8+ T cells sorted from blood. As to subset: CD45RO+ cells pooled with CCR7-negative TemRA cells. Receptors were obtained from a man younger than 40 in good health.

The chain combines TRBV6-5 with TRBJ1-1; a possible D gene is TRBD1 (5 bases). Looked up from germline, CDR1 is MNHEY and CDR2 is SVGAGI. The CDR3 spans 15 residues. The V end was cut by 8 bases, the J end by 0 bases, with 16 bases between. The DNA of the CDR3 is TGTGCCAGCCGTCGTGGGGCAGGGATGAACACTGAAGCTTTCTTT. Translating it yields CASRRGAGMNTEAFF.

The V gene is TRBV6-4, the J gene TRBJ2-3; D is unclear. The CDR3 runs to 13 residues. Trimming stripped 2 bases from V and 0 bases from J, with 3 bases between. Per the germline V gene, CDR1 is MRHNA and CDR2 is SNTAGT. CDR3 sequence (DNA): TGTGCCAGCAGTGACACTAGCACAGATACGCAGTATTTT. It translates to CASSDTSTDTQYF.

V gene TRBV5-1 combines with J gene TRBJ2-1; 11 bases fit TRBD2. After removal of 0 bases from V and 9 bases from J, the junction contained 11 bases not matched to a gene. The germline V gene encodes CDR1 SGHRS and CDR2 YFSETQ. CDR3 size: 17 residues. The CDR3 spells CASSLGGLAVSRGEQFF. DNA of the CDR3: TGCGCCAGCAGCTTGGGGGGACTAGCGGTCAGCAGAGGTGAGCAGTTCTTC.

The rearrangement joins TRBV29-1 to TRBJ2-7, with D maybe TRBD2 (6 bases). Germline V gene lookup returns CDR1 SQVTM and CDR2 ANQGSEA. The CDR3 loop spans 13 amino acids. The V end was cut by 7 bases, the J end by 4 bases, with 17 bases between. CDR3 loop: CSARSAGRYEQYF. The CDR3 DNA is TGCAGCGCCCGCTCGGCAGGGAGGTACGAGCAGTACTTC.

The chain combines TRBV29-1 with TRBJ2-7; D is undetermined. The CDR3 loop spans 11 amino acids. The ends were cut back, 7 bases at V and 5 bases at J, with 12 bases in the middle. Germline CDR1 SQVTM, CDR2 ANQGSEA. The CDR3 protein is CSAALTDEQYF. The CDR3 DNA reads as TGCAGCGCTGCTCTCACCGACGAGCAGTACTTC.

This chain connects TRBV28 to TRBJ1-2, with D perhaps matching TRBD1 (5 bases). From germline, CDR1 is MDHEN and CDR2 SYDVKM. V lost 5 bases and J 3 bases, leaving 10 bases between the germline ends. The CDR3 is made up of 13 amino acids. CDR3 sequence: CASSPLRDYGYTF. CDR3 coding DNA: TGTGCCAGCAGTCCGCTCAGGGACTATGGCTACACCTTC.

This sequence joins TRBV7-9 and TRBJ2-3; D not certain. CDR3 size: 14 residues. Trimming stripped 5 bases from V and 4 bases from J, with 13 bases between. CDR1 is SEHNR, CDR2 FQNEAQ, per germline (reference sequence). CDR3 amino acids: CASSTHPGADTQYF. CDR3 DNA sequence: TGTGCCAGCAGCACTCACCCTGGGGCAGATACGCAGTATTTT. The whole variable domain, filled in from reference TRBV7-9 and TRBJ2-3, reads DTGVSQNPRHKITKRGQNVTFRCDPISEHNRLYWYRQTLGQGPEFLTYFQNEAQLEKSRLLSDRFSAERPKGSFSTLEIQRTEQGDSAMYLCASSTHPGADTQYFGPGTRLTVL.

The CDR3 sequence is CASSYGTTNEKLFF. CDR3 in DNA: TGTGCCAGCAGTTACGGGACAACTAATGAAAAACTGTTTTTT. The rearrangement joins TRBV6-5 to TRBJ1-4; D is undetermined. With 2 bases removed from V and 0 bases from J, the gap between germline ends came to 4 bases. The germline V gene has CDR1 MNHEY and CDR2 SVGAGI. The CDR3 runs 14 residues.